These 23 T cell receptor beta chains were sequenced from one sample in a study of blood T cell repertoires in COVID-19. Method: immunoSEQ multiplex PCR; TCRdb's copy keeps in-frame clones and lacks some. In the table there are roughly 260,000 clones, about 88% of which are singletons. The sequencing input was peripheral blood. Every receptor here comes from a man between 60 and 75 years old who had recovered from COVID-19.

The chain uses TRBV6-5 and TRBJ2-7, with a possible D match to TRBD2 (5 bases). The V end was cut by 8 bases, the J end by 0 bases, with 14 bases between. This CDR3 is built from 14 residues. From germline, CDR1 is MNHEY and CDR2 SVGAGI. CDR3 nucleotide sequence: TGTGCCAGCCCAGGCAGGAGGAGCTCCTACGAGCAGTACTTC. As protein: CASPGRRSSYEQYF.

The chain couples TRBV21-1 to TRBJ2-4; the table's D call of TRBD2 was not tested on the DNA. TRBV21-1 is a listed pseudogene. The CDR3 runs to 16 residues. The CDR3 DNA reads TGTGCCAGCAGCAAACGGGGGTTGGATGCCAAAAACATTCAGTACTTC. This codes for CASSKRGLDAKNIQYF.

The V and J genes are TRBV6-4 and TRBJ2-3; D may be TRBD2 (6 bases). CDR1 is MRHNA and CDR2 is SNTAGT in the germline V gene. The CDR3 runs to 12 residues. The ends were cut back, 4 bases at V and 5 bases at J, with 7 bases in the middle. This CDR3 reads CASSAGGDTQYF. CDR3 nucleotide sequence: TGTGCCAGCAGTGCCGGGGGAGATACGCAGTATTTT.

The CDR3: CASRAQNQPQHF. The CDR3 nucleotides read TGTGCCAGCAGGGCACAGAATCAGCCCCAGCATTTT. The chain carries TRBV12-3 or TRBV12-4 and TRBJ1-5; D is undetermined. CDR3 size: 12 residues. Trimming removed 6 bases from V and 4 bases from J, with 7 bases in between.

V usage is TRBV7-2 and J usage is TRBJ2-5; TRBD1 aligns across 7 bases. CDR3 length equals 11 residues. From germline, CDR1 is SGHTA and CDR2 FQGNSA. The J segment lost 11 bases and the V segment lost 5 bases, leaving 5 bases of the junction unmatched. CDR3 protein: CASSGDRVQYF. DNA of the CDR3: TGTGCCAGCAGCGGAGACAGGGTACAGTACTTC.

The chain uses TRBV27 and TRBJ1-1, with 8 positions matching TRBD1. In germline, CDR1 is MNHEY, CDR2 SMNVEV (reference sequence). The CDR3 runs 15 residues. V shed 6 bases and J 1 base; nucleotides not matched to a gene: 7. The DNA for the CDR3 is TGTGCCAGCAGATCCCCCGGACAGGGGAACACTGAAGCTTTCTTT. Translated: CASRSPGQGNTEAFF.

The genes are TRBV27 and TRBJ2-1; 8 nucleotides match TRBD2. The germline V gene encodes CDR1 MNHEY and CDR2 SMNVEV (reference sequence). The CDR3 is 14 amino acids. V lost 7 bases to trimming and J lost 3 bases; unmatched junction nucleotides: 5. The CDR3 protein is CASKTSGNYNEQFF. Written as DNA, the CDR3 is TGTGCCAGCAAAACTAGCGGAAACTACAATGAGCAGTTCTTC.

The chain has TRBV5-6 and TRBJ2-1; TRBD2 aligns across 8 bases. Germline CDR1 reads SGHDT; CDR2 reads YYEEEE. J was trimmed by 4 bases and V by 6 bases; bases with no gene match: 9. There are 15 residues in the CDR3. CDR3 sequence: CASTLRLAGYNEQFF. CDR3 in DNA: TGTGCCAGCACCCTGAGGCTAGCGGGTTACAATGAGCAGTTCTTC.

The CDR3: CAWNDRATNYGYTF. The CDR3 DNA reads TGTGCCTGGAACGACAGGGCCACCAACTATGGCTACACCTTC. The V gene is TRBV30, the J gene TRBJ1-2; 7 positions agree with TRBD1. V lost 4 bases and J lost 2; bases outside the gene matches: 7. This CDR3 region has 14 residues. Germline CDR1 reads GTSNPN; CDR2 reads SVGIG (reference sequence).

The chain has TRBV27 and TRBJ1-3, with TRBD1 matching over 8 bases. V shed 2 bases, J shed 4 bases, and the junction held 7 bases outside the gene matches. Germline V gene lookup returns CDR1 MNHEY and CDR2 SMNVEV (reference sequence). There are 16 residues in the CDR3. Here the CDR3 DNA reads TGTGCCAGCAGTTTACGCCCAGGGGGCTCCGGAAACACCATATATTTT. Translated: CASSLRPGGSGNTIYF.

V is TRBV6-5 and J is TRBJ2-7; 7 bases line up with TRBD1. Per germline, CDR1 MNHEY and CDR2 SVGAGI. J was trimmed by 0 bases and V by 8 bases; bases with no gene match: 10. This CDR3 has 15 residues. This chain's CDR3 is CASLPTGEISYEQYF. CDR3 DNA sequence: TGTGCCAGCCTGCCTACAGGGGAAATCTCCTACGAGCAGTACTTC.

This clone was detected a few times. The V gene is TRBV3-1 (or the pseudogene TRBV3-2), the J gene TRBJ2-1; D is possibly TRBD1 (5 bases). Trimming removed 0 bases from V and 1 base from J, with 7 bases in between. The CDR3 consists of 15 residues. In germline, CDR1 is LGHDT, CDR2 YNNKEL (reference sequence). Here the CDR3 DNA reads TGTGCCAGCAGCCAAGATCAGGGTTCCTACAATGAGCAGTTCTTC. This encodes CASSQDQGSYNEQFF.

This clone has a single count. The CDR3 region has the DNA TGCGCCAGCAGCCAAGACCCGGGACAGGGAGCCTACGAGCAGTACTTC. Residues: CASSQDPGQGAYEQYF. V is TRBV4-1 and J is TRBJ2-7; the match to TRBD1 covers 9 bases. The CDR3 length is 16 residues. CDR1 and CDR2 (germline): MGHRA, YSYEKL. Trimming cost V 0 bases and J 2 bases; bases outside gene matches: 5.

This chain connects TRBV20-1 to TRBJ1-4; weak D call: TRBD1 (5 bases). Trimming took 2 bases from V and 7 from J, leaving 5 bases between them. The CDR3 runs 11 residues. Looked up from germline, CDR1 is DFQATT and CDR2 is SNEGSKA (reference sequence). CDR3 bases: TGCAGTGCTAGACAGGGTGAAAAACTGTTTTTT. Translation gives CSARQGEKLFF.

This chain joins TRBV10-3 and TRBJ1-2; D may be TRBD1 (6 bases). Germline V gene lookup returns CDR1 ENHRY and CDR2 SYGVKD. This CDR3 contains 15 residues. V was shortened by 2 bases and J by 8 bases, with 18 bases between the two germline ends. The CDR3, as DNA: TGTGCCATCAGTGAGACAGGGTTCCTCTCAGGAGGCTACACCTTC. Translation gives CAISETGFLSGGYTF.

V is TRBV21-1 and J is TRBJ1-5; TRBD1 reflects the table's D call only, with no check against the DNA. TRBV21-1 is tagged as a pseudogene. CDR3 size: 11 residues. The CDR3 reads CASRQGQPQHF. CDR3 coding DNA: TGTGCCAGCAGGCAGGGTCAGCCCCAGCATTTT.

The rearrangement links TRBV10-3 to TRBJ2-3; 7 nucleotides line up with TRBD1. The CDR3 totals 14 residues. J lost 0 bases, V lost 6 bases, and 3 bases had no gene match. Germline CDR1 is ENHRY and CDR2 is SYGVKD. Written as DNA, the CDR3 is TGTGCCATCAGAAGGGACAGTAGCACAGATACGCAGTATTTT. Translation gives CAIRRDSSTDTQYF.

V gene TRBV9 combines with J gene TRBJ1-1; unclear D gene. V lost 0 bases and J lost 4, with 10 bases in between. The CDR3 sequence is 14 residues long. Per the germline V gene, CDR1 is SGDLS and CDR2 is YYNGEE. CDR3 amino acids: CASSVVEVGTEAFF. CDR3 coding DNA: TGTGCCAGCAGCGTAGTGGAGGTTGGCACTGAAGCTTTCTTT.

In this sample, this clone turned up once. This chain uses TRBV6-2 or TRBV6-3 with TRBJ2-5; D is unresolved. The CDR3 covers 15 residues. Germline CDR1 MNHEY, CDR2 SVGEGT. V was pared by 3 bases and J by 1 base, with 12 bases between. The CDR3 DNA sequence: TGTGCCAGCAGTTATTTTGGGCGATCCCAAGAGACCCAGTACTTC. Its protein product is CASSYFGRSQETQYF.

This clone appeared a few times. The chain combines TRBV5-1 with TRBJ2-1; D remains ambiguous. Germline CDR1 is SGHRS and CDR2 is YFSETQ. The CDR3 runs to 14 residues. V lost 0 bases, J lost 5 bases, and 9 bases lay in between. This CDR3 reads CASSLVGDNNEQFF. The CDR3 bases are TGCGCCAGCAGCTTGGTGGGTGACAACAATGAGCAGTTCTTC.

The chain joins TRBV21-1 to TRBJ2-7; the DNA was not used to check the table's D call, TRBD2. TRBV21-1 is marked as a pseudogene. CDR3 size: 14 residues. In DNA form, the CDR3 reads TGTGCCAGCAGCAAATCTGTCCCCGACTGGGAGCAGTACTTC. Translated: CASSKSVPDWEQYF.

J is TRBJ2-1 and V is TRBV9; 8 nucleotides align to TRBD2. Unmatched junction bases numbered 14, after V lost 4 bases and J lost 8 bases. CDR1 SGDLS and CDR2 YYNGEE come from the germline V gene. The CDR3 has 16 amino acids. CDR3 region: CASSFRGGLGFDEQFF. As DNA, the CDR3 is TGTGCCAGCAGCTTTCGGGGGGGCCTCGGTTTCGATGAGCAGTTCTTC.

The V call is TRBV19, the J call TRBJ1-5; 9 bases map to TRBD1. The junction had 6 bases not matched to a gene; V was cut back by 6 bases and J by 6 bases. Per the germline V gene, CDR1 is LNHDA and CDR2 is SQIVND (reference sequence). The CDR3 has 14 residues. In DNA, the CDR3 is TGTGCCAGTAGGACGGACAGGGGAGGTCAGCCCCAGCATTTT. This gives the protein CASRTDRGGQPQHF.